This TCR beta chain was identified during a study of OX40 agonist ivuxolimab in advanced cancers. With respect to the entire study: Ivuxolimab, which targeted the costimulatory receptor OX40 (CD134), was an agonistic, fully human IgG2 monoclonal antibody. Of the 50 to 55 patients in dose escalation, 19 had hepatocellular carcinoma, around 15 had melanoma, 9 had renal cell carcinoma and 9 had head and neck cancer. Intravenous ivuxolimab was administered to patients every 2 weeks at six dose levels: 0.01, 0.1, 0.3, 1.5, 3 and 10 mg/kg. The purpose of peripheral TCRbeta sequencing was to test whether ivuxolimab changed TCR sequence diversity and led to clonal T-cell expansion. Patients were allowed to have had prior anti-PD-1, anti-PD-L1 or anti-CTLA-4 therapy, and 40% of the dose-escalation patients had been treated with checkpoint inhibitors. Three dose-escalation patients achieved partial responses, one with hepatocellular carcinoma and two with cutaneous melanoma. The paper covers the monotherapy dose-escalation part of the phase I ivuxolimab trial, which included N of about 50 patients. In the dose-escalation cohort, 65% to 90% of patients were male, and the mean age was roughly 60 years, with a range of roughly 20 to 80.

Trimming takes 3 bases from V and 3 bases from J, and the germline ends sit 13 bases apart. Including the terminal cysteine and phenylalanine, the CDR3 comprises 15 residues. CDR3 DNA only is kept here, 45 bases in frame from base 1. Taken from the germline V gene (reference sequence), the CDR1 and CDR2 loops are SGHKS and YYEKEE. As concerns this clone: The clone's antigen remains unknown. No base quality values were provided; no much bigger clone lies one nucleotide off.

What the research found in general, with its limitations: After ivuxolimab, more expanded clones were found on average in CD8+ T cells than in CD4+ T cells. At doses of 0.1 to 3.0 mg/kg, clonal expansion of both CD4+ and CD8+ blood T cells was observed from baseline to week 6. Low levels of normalized T-cell clonal expansion were also shown by some nonresponding patients. In partial responders in the 0.1-3.0 mg/kg groups, normalized peripheral clonal expansion was found to be among the lowest, especially among CD8+ T cells. The antigen specificity of the clonally expanded peripheral T cells was not determined.

The trial excluded patients who had a history of autoimmune disease or who were on systemic immunosuppression. Peripheral blood for TCR sequencing was drawn from every dose cohort at baseline, at cycle 4 day 1 and at cycle 7 day 1. The samples were drawn from a first-in-human, open-label, multicenter phase I dose-escalation trial of ivuxolimab. Adults with locally advanced or metastatic melanoma, renal cell, hepatocellular, or head and neck squamous cell carcinoma were enrolled in the trial. CD4+ and CD8+ T cells were sorted separately from peripheral blood before TCR sequencing. For sequencing of the TCRbeta CDR3 region, genomic DNA was extracted from the sorted cells. The immunoSEQ Assay was used for sequencing of TCRbeta CDR3 regions. TCRdb's version of the immuneACCESS table is confined to in-frame rearrangements and falls short of the full clone set. An unresolved V gene accounts for under half of the shortfall where checked; the remainder is of unknown origin. The sample yields under 75,000 clones; 65% to 90% were counted once. 0.75% of the sample goes to the ten largest clones.

The V gene is TRBV5-5 and the J gene is TRBJ1-5; tentative D gene TRBD1, with 5 bases matching. The specimen was CD4+ or CD8+ T cells sorted from blood, collected in a trial of the OX40 agonist ivuxolimab. The clonotype originates from an adult with an advanced solid tumor such as melanoma, head and neck, liver or kidney cancer. The DNA sequence follows: TGTGCCAGCAGCTCGGGGGAGTTTTCCAATCAGCCCCAGCATTTT. It codes for CASSSGEFSNQPQHF.